The clone carrying this TCR beta chain has a handful of counts. Its antigen is undetermined. The record originates from a study of spatial heterogeneity in lung cancer. TCRdb reprocessed the 5' RACE reads via MiXCR and lists one record per CDR3 protein. The table has around 47,000 distinct CDR3 sequences, less than 9% seen once. Study-wide results and caveats: At tumor resection, ubiquitous expanded TCRs were detected in blood more often than later.

The time point here: blood at routine non-recurrence follow-up after resection. TCRs were sequenced from unsorted whole RNA of tumor, nontumor lung or PBMC. V shed 2 bases and J 3 bases; nucleotides not matched to a gene: 4. Germline V gives CDR1 SGDLS, CDR2 YYNGEE. The length of the CDR3 is 14 residues. The sequencing here drew on PBMCs, taken at follow-up. V is TRBV9 and J is TRBJ1-1; 7 positions match TRBD1. This TCR was recovered from a female donor with early-stage non-small cell lung cancer. The CDR3 DNA reads as TGTGCCAGCAGCGTGACAGGGATGGACACTGAAGCTTTCTTT. Translating gives CASSVTGMDTEAFF.